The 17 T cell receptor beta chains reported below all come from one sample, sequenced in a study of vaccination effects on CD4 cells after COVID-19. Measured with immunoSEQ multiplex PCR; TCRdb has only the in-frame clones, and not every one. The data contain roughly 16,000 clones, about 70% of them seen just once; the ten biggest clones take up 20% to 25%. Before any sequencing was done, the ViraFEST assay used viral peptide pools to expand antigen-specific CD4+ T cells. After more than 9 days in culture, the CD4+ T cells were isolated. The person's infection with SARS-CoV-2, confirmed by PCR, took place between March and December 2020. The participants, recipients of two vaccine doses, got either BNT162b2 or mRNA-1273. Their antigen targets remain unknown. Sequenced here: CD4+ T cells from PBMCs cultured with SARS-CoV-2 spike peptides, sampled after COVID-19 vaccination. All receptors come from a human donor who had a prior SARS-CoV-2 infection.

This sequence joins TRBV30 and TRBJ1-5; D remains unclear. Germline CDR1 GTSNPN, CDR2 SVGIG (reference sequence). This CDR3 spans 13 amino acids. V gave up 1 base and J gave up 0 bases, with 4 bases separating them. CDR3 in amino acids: CAWSEDSNQPQHF. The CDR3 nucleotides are TGTGCCTGGAGTGAAGATAGCAATCAGCCCCAGCATTTT.

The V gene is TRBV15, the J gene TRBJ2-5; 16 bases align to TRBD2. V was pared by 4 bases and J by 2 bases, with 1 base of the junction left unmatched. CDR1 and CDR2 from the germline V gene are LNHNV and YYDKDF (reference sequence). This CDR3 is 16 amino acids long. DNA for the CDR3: TGTGCCACCAGCATGGGACTAGCGGGAGGGCAAGAGACCCAGTACTTC. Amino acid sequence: CATSMGLAGGQETQYF.

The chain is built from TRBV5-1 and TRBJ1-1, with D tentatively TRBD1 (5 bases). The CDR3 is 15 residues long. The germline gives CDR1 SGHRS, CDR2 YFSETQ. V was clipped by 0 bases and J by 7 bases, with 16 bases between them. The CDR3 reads CASSLGFEGPSEAFF. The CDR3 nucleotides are TGCGCCAGCAGCTTGGGCTTCGAGGGACCCAGTGAAGCTTTCTTT.

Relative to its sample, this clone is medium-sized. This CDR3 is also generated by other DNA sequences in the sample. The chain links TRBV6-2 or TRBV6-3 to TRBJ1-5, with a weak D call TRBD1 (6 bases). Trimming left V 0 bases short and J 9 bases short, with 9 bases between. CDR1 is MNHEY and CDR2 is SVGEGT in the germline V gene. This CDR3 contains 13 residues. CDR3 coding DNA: TGTGCCAGCAGTTACTCTCAGGGGAGGCCCCAGCATTTT. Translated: CASSYSQGRPQHF.

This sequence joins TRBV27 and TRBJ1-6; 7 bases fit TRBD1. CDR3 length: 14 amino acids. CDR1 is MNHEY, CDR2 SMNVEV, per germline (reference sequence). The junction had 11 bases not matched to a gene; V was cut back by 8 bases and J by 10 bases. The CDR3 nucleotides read TGTGCCAGCGCGAGAGTGACAGGGAGATCACCCCTCCACTTT. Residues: CASARVTGRSPLHF.

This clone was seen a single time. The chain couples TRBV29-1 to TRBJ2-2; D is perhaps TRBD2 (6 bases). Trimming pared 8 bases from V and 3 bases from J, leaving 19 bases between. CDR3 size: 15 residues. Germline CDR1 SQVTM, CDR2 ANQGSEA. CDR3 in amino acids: CSPTGVGLYTGELFF. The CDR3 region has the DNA TGCAGCCCAACGGGGGTGGGACTCTACACCGGGGAGCTGTTTTTT.

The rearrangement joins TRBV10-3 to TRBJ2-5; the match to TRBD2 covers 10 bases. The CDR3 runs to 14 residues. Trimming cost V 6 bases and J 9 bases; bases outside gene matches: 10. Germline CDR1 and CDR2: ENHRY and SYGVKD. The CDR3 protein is CAISPGLAPSPQYF. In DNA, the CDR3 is TGTGCCATCAGCCCGGGACTAGCGCCTTCACCCCAGTACTTC.

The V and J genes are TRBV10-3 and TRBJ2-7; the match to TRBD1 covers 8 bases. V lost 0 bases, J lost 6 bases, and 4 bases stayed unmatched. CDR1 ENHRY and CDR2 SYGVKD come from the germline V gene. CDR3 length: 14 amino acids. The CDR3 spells CAISESLTGGEQYF. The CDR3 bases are TGTGCCATCAGTGAGTCGTTAACAGGGGGCGAGCAGTACTTC.

The CDR3 nucleotides are TGTGCCAGCAGCCAATTGGCGGGTACCGGGGAGCTGTTTTTT. Its protein product is CASSQLAGTGELFF. The rearrangement links TRBV3-1 (or the pseudogene TRBV3-2) to TRBJ2-2; the D gene is possibly TRBD2 (5 bases). Per the germline V gene, CDR1 is LGHDT and CDR2 is YNNKEL (reference sequence). There are 14 residues in the CDR3. Trimming shortened V by 2 bases and J by 5 bases, and 9 bases separated the two germline ends.

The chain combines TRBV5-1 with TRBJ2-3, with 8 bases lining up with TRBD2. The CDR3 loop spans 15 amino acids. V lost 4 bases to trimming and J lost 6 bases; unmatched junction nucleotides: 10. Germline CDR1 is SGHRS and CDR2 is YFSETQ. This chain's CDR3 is CASSAGLGSGDTQYF. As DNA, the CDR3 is TGCGCCAGCAGCGCGGGACTAGGGAGCGGGGATACGCAGTATTTT.

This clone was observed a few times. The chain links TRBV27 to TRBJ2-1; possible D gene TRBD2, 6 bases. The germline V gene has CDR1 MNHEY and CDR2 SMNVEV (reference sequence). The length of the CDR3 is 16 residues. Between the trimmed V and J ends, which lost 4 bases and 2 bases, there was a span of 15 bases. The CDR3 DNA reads TGTGCCAGCAGTTACTTTCGTAGCGGCGCCTACAATGAGCAGTTCTTC. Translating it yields CASSYFRSGAYNEQFF.

The CDR3 nucleotides read TGTGCCAGCTCACCCGGACTAGCGGGGAACAATGAGCAGTTCTTC. Its translation is CASSPGLAGNNEQFF. The chain uses TRBV18 and TRBJ2-1, with 12 bases fitting TRBD2. There are 15 residues in the CDR3. The germline CDR1 and CDR2 sequences are KGHSH and LQKENI. J was trimmed by 5 bases and V by 3 bases; bases with no gene match: 2.

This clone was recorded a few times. CDR3 nucleotide sequence: TGTGCCAGCAATACGAGAGTCTACAATGAGCAGTTCTTC. Its translation: CASNTRVYNEQFF. V usage is TRBV12-3 or TRBV12-4 and J usage is TRBJ2-1; D uncertain. Trimming took 7 bases from V and 3 from J, leaving 10 bases between them. This CDR3 has 13 amino acids.

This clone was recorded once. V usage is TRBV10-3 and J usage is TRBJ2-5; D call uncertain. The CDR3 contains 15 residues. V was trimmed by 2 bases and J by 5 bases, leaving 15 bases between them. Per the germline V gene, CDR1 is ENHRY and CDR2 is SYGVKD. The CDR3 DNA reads TGTGCCATCAGTGAGGGTTTCACCGTCGGGGAGACCCAGTACTTC. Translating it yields CAISEGFTVGETQYF.

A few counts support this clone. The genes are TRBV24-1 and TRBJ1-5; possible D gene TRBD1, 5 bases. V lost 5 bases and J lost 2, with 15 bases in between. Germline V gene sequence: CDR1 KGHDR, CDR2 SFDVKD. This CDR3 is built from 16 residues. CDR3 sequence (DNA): TGTGCCACCAGTGTTTCAGGGTTAGGAGGCAATCAGCCCCAGCATTTT. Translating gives CATSVSGLGGNQPQHF.

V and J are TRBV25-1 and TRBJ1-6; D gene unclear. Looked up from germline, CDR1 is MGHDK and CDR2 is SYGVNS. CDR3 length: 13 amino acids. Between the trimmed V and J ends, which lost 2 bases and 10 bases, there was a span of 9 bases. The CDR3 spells CASSETSGSPLHF. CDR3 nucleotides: TGTGCCAGCAGTGAAACATCGGGATCACCCCTCCACTTT.

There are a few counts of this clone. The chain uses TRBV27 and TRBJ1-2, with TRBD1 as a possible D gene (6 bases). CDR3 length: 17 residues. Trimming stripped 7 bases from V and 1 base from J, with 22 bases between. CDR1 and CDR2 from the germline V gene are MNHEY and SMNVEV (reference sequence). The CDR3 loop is CASKPNRDPNLNYGYTF. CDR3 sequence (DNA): TGTGCCAGCAAACCTAACAGGGACCCCAACCTTAACTATGGCTACACCTTC.